Below are 30 T cell receptor beta chains sequenced from a single sample in a study of CD8+ T cells in alopecia areata. RNA extraction was followed by reverse transcription into cDNA, which acted as the sequencing template. Using immunoSEQ multiplex PCR, the repertoire was profiled, and TCRdb retains in-frame clones only, with some absent. Of around 100,000 clones in the sample, 55% were seen once. The sequencing input was CD4+ T cells sorted from blood. Receptors were obtained from a human donor in good health.

The rearrangement uses TRBV18 and TRBJ2-5; TRBD1 might be the D (5 bases). Trimming cost V 3 bases and J 2 bases, with 7 bases left between them. Germline CDR1 KGHSH, CDR2 LQKENI. This CDR3 contains 13 residues. This CDR3 is CASSPRQQETQYF. CDR3 coding DNA: TGTGCCAGCTCACCCCGACAGCAAGAGACCCAGTACTTC.

In its sample, this clone was seen once. The rearrangement joins TRBV6-5 to TRBJ1-2; tentatively, D is TRBD1 (5 bases). Germline loops: CDR1 MNHEY, CDR2 SVGAGI. V dropped 5 bases and J dropped 3 bases, with 16 bases sitting between them. The CDR3 has 15 amino acids. In DNA form, the CDR3 reads TGTGCCAGCAGTACACGGTCCCGGGGGGACTATGGCTACACCTTC. Its protein product is CASSTRSRGDYGYTF.

Relative to its sample, this clone is medium-sized. The chain combines TRBV7-2 with TRBJ2-2; D not certain. This CDR3 has 13 amino acids. V was cut by 4 bases and J by 3 bases, with 6 bases left in between. The germline CDR1 and CDR2 sequences are SGHTA and FQGNSA. CDR3 DNA sequence: TGTGCCAGCAGCTGGACGTACACCGGGGAGCTGTTTTTT. This translates into CASSWTYTGELFF.

This rearrangement joins TRBV30 to TRBJ1-1, with D perhaps TRBD1 (6 bases). Germline assignment: CDR1 GTSNPN and CDR2 SVGIG (reference sequence). V dropped 3 bases and J dropped 4 bases, with 12 bases sitting between them. This CDR3 contains 13 residues. CDR3 in amino acids: CAWRIQGVTEAFF. In DNA form, the CDR3 reads TGTGCCTGGAGGATACAGGGAGTCACTGAAGCTTTCTTT.

This chain connects TRBV7-9 to TRBJ2-3; D is ambiguous. V gave up 1 base and J gave up 4 bases, with 9 bases separating them. The length of the CDR3 is 14 residues. CDR1 and CDR2 from the germline V gene are SEHNR and FQNEAQ (reference sequence). Here the CDR3 reads CASSLDLAPDTQYF. The CDR3 nucleotides read TGTGCCAGCAGCTTAGATCTGGCACCAGATACGCAGTATTTT. Complete variable domain (other parts from reference TRBV7-9 and TRBJ2-3): DTGVSQNPRHKITKRGQNVTFRCDPISEHNRLYWYRQTLGQGPEFLTYFQNEAQLEKSRLLSDRFSAERPKGSFSTLEIQRTEQGDSAMYLCASSLDLAPDTQYFGPGTRLTVL.

The chain links TRBV6-5 to TRBJ1-2; 8 positions match TRBD1. Trimming removed 2 bases from V and 8 bases from J; junction bases left unmatched: 7. The CDR3 contains 14 residues. Germline V gene lookup returns CDR1 MNHEY and CDR2 SVGAGI. DNA of the CDR3: TGTGCCAGCAGTTACGTCCAGGGGGCGCGAGGCTACACCTTC. Translated, it gives CASSYVQGARGYTF.

There are a few counts of this clone. The sample holds other DNA sequences that translate to the same CDR3. The V and J genes are TRBV7-2 and TRBJ1-5; 7 nucleotides agree with TRBD1. CDR3 length equals 14 residues. Per germline, CDR1 SGHTA and CDR2 FQGNSA. Losses at the gene ends were 1 base for V and 6 bases for J; bases not matched to a gene: 3. The CDR3 here is CASSLGQGGQPQHF. CDR3 DNA sequence: TGTGCCAGCAGCTTAGGACAGGGAGGTCAGCCCCAGCATTTT.

This chain uses TRBV4-1 with TRBJ2-1; possibly TRBD1 for D (6 bases). V shed 1 base and J shed 6 bases, with 13 bases lying between them. The V gene's germline CDR1 is MGHRA and CDR2 YSYEKL. This CDR3 spans 15 amino acids. The DNA of the CDR3 is TGCGCCAGCAGCCAAGGGGGGCTTGGACGCAATGAGCAGTTCTTC. It is translated as CASSQGGLGRNEQFF.

The V and J genes are TRBV10-3 and TRBJ2-7, with TRBD1 as a possible D gene (5 bases). With 4 bases removed from V and 6 bases from J, the gap between germline ends came to 16 bases. The CDR3 is 14 amino acids. Germline V gene sequence: CDR1 ENHRY, CDR2 SYGVKD. CDR3 region: CAISGSGREIEQYF. CDR3 coding DNA: TGTGCCATCAGTGGTAGTGGCAGGGAAATCGAGCAGTACTTC.

This clone is a singleton in its sample. The genes are TRBV29-1 and TRBJ2-7; TRBD1 matches at 8 bases. The trim removed 6 bases at V and 6 bases at J, leaving 10 bases unmatched. CDR3 length: 13 residues. Germline V lookup: CDR1 SQVTM, CDR2 ANQGSEA. The CDR3 protein is CSVPGQGIGEQYF. CDR3 coding DNA: TGCAGCGTCCCTGGACAGGGTATTGGCGAGCAGTACTTC.

This clone was counted a few times. The chain carries TRBV20-1 and TRBJ1-1, with D tentatively TRBD1 (5 bases). Trimming shortened V by 6 bases and J by 1 base, and 6 bases separated the two germline ends. The CDR3 is 11 amino acids. Germline assignment: CDR1 DFQATT and CDR2 SNEGSKA (reference sequence). The CDR3 DNA reads TGCAGTGCAGGGACGAACACTGAAGCTTTCTTT. Protein: CSAGTNTEAFF.

Here the CDR3 DNA reads TGCGCCAGCAGTCAATCTGGGTACAGACGGCTGAGCTCCTACGAGCAGTACTTC. It encodes CASSQSGYRRLSSYEQYF. The V call is TRBV23-1, the J call TRBJ2-7, with D unclear. TRBV23-1 is reported as an ORF; its role is uncertain. V lost 0 bases to trimming and J lost 0 bases, with 18 bases between them. CDR3 length: 18 amino acids.

Many counts were recorded for this clone. The chain has TRBV6-5 and TRBJ2-3; D not resolved. The germline V and J ends were trimmed by 5 bases and 8 bases, with 14 bases remaining between them. Germline V gene data show CDR1 as MNHEY and CDR2 as SVGAGI. The CDR3 totals 13 residues. DNA for the CDR3: TGTGCCAGCAGTCACCCCCCGACCATTACGCAGTATTTT. It is translated as CASSHPPTITQYF.

This chain links TRBV30 with TRBJ1-6; weak D call: TRBD1 (6 bases). Germline CDR1 is GTSNPN and CDR2 is SVGIG (reference sequence). V lost 5 bases, J lost 10 bases, and 12 bases lay in between. The CDR3 length is 12 residues. In DNA form, the CDR3 reads TGTGCCTGGTCTGAAACAGGGTCACCCCTCCACTTT. Encoded protein: CAWSETGSPLHF. Using reference TRBV30 and TRBJ1-6 for the parts outside the CDR3, the full variable domain is SQTIHQWPATLVQPVGSPLSLECTVEGTSNPNLYWYRQAAGRGLQLLFYSVGIGQISSEVPQNLSASRPQDRQFILSSKKLLLSDSGFYLCAWSETGSPLHFGNGTRLTVT.

The chain employs TRBV7-9 and TRBJ2-7; either TRBD1 or TRBD2 may fit D (5 bases each). The V gene's germline CDR1 is SEHNR and CDR2 FQNEAQ (reference sequence). Trimming pared 1 base from V and 6 bases from J, leaving 10 bases between. This CDR3 has 13 amino acids. In DNA, the CDR3 is TGTGCCAGCAGCTTAGATACAGGACTCGAGCAGTACTTC. Translating it yields CASSLDTGLEQYF.

The gene calls are TRBV5-1 and TRBJ2-3; D perhaps matches TRBD1 (6 bases). The CDR3 sequence is 14 residues long. The V and J ends lost 5 bases and 0 bases respectively, with 10 bases between them. Germline CDR1 SGHRS, CDR2 YFSETQ. As DNA, the CDR3 is TGCGCCAGCAGGCTACAGGGTAGCACAGATACGCAGTATTTT. Encoded protein: CASRLQGSTDTQYF.

The chain is built from TRBV4-1 and TRBJ1-5; no definite D call. Germline CDR1 MGHRA, CDR2 YSYEKL. This CDR3 contains 15 residues. The V end was cut by 3 bases, the J end by 1 base, with 10 bases between. CDR3: CASSHPPGSNQPQHF. The DNA for the CDR3 is TGCGCCAGCAGCCATCCCCCGGGCAGCAATCAGCCCCAGCATTTT.

The chain is built from TRBV7-2 and TRBJ2-7; D is undetermined. V lost 1 base and J lost 6, with 13 bases in between. CDR1 SGHTA and CDR2 FQGNSA come from the germline V gene. There are 14 residues in the CDR3. CDR3 in DNA: TGTGCCAGCAGCTTAGTGAGTGGGGTGCTCGAGCAGTACTTC. Its protein is CASSLVSGVLEQYF.

This clone turned up a few times. CDR3 sequence (DNA): TGTGCCAGCAGGGGACTAGCGGGGGGGCCCTACGAGCAGTACTTC. Translating gives CASRGLAGGPYEQYF. The V and J genes are TRBV2 and TRBJ2-5, with 16 bases aligning to TRBD2. The last part of the DNA fits TRBJ2-7 better; the J call may be wrong. This CDR3 has 15 amino acids. The germline CDR1 and CDR2 sequences are SNHLY and FYNNEI.

V gene TRBV19 combines with J gene TRBJ2-2; a weak D match, TRBD1 (5 bases). V was cut by 6 bases and J by 6 bases, with 5 bases left in between. This CDR3 spans 11 amino acids. Germline values: CDR1 LNHDA, CDR2 SQIVND (reference sequence). As DNA, the CDR3 is TGTGCCAGTAGGACAGCCGGGGAGCTGTTTTTT. Protein product: CASRTAGELFF.

This clone was found a few times. The rearrangement links TRBV5-1 to TRBJ2-1; D possibly corresponds to TRBD1 (5 bases). CDR1 and CDR2 from the germline V gene are SGHRS and YFSETQ. This CDR3 region has 14 residues. Trimming shortened V by 4 bases and J by 5 bases, and 13 bases separated the two germline ends. The CDR3: CASSAQGIDNEQFF. The CDR3 DNA sequence: TGCGCCAGCAGCGCGCAGGGTATTGACAATGAGCAGTTCTTC.

This chain links TRBV7-2 with TRBJ2-7, with 15 bases matching TRBD2. V shed 7 bases and J 4 bases; nucleotides not matched to a gene: 8. This CDR3 comprises 16 residues. From germline, CDR1 is SGHTA and CDR2 FQGNSA. DNA of the CDR3: TGTGCCAGCACCCCCGCCGGGACTAGCGGGGGGTACGAGCAGTACTTC. It yields the protein CASTPAGTSGGYEQYF.

This clone was counted between two and nine times. The chain uses TRBV19 and TRBJ2-7; D may correspond to TRBD1 or TRBD2 (5 bases each). Germline assignment: CDR1 LNHDA and CDR2 SQIVND (reference sequence). The CDR3 runs 17 residues. Trimming took 5 bases from V and 0 from J, leaving 20 bases between them. For the CDR3, the DNA is TGTGCCAGTAGTCCAAGAGGAGGAGGACACCGCTCCTACGAGCAGTACTTC. This encodes CASSPRGGGHRSYEQYF.

This chain joins TRBV13 and TRBJ2-5, with a possible D match to TRBD1 (6 bases). Trimming left V 3 bases short and J 5 bases short, with 13 bases between. Germline lookup yields CDR1 PRHDT and CDR2 FYEKMQ (reference sequence). This CDR3 contains 14 residues. CDR3 residues: CASSFGGLEETQYF. DNA of the CDR3: TGTGCCAGCAGCTTTGGGGGCCTCGAGGAGACCCAGTACTTC.

The rearrangement uses TRBV29-1 and TRBJ2-5; 12 bases map to TRBD2. The germline V gene encodes CDR1 SQVTM and CDR2 ANQGSEA. The CDR3 sequence is 15 residues long. With 4 bases clipped from V and 2 bases from J, the junction kept 5 bases outside the gene matches. CDR3 loop: CSVVASGGGQETQYF. The CDR3 coding sequence is TGCAGCGTTGTCGCTAGCGGGGGGGGGCAAGAGACCCAGTACTTC.

The sample holds a few counts of this clone. The chain carries TRBV25-1 and TRBJ2-5; D gene uncertain. Per the germline V gene, CDR1 is MGHDK and CDR2 is SYGVNS. The CDR3 totals 12 residues. Trimming took off 9 bases at V and 2 bases at J, with 10 bases between the two ends. CDR3 coding DNA: TGTGCCAGTGTGACTCTGCAAGAGACCCAGTACTTC. Its translation: CASVTLQETQYF. The complete variable domain, with remaining parts taken from reference TRBV25-1 and TRBJ2-5, reads EADIYQTPRYLVIGTGKKITLECSQTMGHDKMYWYQQDPGMELHLIHYSYGVNSTEKGDLSSESTVSRIRTEHFPLTLESARPSHTSQYLCASVTLQETQYFGPGTRLLVL.

This clone has only a few counts. The chain combines TRBV15 with TRBJ2-7; perhaps TRBD2 as D (5 bases). This CDR3 spans 15 amino acids. CDR1 is LNHNV and CDR2 is YYDKDF in the germline V gene (reference sequence). With 0 bases removed from V and 4 bases from J, the gap between germline ends came to 13 bases. DNA of the CDR3: TGTGCCACCAGCAGAGAAGTCAGCGGTACTTACGAGCAGTACTTC. It translates to CATSREVSGTYEQYF.

With respect to this clone: One junction end disagrees with the germline gene, perhaps due to a read error. The chain employs TRBV2 and TRBJ2-7, with 8 bases aligning to TRBD2. From germline, CDR1 is SNHLY and CDR2 FYNNEI. This CDR3 spans 12 amino acids. The DNA of the CDR3 is TGTGCCAGCAGTGAAGTCCCGGGAGGGGGACGCTTC. Translated, it gives CASSEVPGGGRF.

This clone was detected only once. This chain joins TRBV28 and TRBJ2-5; either TRBD1 or TRBD2 may fit D (6 bases each). With 8 bases removed from V and 2 bases from J, the gap between germline ends came to 12 bases. Germline V gene data show CDR1 as MDHEN and CDR2 as SYDVKM. The CDR3 sequence is 13 residues long. The CDR3 reads CASVEGGQETQYF. In DNA form, the CDR3 reads TGTGCCAGCGTCGAGGGGGGTCAAGAGACCCAGTACTTC.

The rearrangement joins TRBV25-1 to TRBJ2-7; D remains ambiguous. The CDR3 has 13 residues. V gave up 4 bases and J gave up 0 bases, with 7 bases separating them. Looked up from germline, CDR1 is MGHDK and CDR2 is SYGVNS. The CDR3 sequence: CASSAQGSYEQYF. CDR3 DNA: TGTGCCAGCAGTGCCCAAGGCTCCTACGAGCAGTACTTC.